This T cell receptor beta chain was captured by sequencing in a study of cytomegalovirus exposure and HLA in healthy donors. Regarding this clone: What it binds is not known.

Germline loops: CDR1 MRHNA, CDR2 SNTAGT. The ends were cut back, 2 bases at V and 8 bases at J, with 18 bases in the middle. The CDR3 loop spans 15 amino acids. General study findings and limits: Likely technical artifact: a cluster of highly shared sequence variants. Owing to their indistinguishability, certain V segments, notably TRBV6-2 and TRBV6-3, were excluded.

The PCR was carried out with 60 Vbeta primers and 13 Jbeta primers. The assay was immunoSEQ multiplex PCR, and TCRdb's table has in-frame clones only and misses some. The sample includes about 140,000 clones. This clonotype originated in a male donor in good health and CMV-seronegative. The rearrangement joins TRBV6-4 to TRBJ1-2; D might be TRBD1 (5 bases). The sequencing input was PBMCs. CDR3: CASSDPPGGRLGYTF. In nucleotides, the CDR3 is TGTGCCAGCAGTGACCCACCCGGGGGTCGACTCGGCTACACCTTC.